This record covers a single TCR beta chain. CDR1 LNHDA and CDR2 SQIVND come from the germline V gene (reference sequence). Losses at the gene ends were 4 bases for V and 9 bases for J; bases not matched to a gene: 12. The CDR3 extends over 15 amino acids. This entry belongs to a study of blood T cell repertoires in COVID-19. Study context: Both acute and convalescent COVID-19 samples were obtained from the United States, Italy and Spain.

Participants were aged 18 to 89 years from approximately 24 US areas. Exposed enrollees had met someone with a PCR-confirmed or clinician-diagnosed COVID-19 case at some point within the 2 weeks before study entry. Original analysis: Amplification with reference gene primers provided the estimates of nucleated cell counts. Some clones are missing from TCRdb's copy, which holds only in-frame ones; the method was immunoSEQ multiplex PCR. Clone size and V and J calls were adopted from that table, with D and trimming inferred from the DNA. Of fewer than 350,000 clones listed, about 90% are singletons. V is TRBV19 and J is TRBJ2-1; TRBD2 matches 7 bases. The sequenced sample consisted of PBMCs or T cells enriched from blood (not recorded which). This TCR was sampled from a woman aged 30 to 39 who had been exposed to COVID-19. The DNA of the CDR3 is TGTGCCAGTAGTACCCCTGGCGGGAGCGTGGGTGAGCAGTTCTTC. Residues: CASSTPGGSVGEQFF.